The rows below give T cell receptor beta chains drawn from one sample of a study of T cell changes during pregnancy in multiple sclerosis. The table came from immunoSEQ multiplex PCR; TCRdb's copy has only in-frame clones and leaves some out. Of around 79,000 clones in the sample, just over 90% are singletons; the top ten hold about 0.45%. The material was CD4+ T cells from peripheral blood mononuclear cells, obtained in the second trimester of pregnancy. Receptor source: a female donor with multiple sclerosis, enrolled in a pregnancy study. Each CDR3 is given with its conserved first and last residue. The D gene is left open where the match is weak.

TRBV2	TRBJ2-1	NA	TGTGCCAGCAGTGCCCTAGCGACGGATGAGCAGTTCTTC	CASSALATDEQFF
TRBV2	TRBJ1-2	NA	TGTGCCAGCAACAACGGGGGTGACTATGGCTACACCTTC	CASNNGGDYGYTF
TRBV27	TRBJ1-2	NA	TGTGCCAGCAGTTTCTCCAGGGTAAAAGGCTACACCTTC	CASSFSRVKGYTF
TRBV25-1	TRBJ2-1	TRBD2	TGTGCCAGCAGTGAAATAGGAGGGGCGGGAGACTCCTACAATGAGCAGTTCTTC	CASSEIGGAGDSYNEQFF
TRBV9	TRBJ2-1	NA	TGTGCCAGCAGCGTAGGTGCGGACTCCTACAATGAGCAGTTCTTC	CASSVGADSYNEQFF
TRBV7-2	TRBJ2-7	TRBD1	TGTGCCAGCAGCCCAGACAGGGGCCCCTACGAGCAGTACTTC	CASSPDRGPYEQYF
TRBV11-2	TRBJ1-1	TRBD1	TGTGCCAGCAGCTGGGACAGGGGCACTGAAGCTTTCTTT	CASSWDRGTEAFF
TRBV29-1	TRBJ2-3	TRBD2	TGCAGCGTCAAACTAGCGGTCACTTCGCACGGCACAGATACGCAGTATTTT	CSVKLAVTSHGTDTQYF
TRBV4-2	TRBJ2-7	TRBD2	TGTGCCAGCAGCCAAGAATCGAAGACTAGCAACGAGCAGTACTTC	CASSQESKTSNEQYF
TRBV28	TRBJ1-2	TRBD1	TGTGCCAGCAGTCGACAGGGTCCTAACTATGGCTACACCTTC	CASSRQGPNYGYTF
TRBV27	TRBJ1-2	NA	TGTGCCAGCCGGGACATACGCTATGGCTACACCTTC	CASRDIRYGYTF